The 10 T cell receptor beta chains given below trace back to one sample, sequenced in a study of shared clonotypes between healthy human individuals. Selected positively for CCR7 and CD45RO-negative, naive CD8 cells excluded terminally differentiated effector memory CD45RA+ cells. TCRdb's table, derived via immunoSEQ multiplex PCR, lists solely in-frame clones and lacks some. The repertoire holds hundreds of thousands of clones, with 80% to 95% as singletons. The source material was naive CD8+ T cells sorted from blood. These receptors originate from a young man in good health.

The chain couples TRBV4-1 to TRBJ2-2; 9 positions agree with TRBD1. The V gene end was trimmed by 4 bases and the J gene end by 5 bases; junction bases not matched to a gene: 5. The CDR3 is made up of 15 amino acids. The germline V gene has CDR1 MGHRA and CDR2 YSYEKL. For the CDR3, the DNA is TGCGCCAGCAGCCCAGGGACAGGGCGAACCGGGGAGCTGTTTTTT. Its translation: CASSPGTGRTGELFF.

CDR3 region: CASSLSAWGTGGSYEQYF. CDR3 sequence (DNA): TGCGCCAGCAGCTTGTCGGCGTGGGGGACAGGGGGCTCCTACGAGCAGTACTTC. V and J are TRBV5-1 and TRBJ2-7, with 11 bases that match TRBD1. Per the germline V gene, CDR1 is SGHRS and CDR2 is YFSETQ. CDR3 length: 18 amino acids. V lost 1 base, J lost 0 bases, and 9 bases stayed unmatched.

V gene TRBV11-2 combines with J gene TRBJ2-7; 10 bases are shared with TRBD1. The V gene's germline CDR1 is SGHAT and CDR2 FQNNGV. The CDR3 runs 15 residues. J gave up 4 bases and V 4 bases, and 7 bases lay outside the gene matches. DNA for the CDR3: TGTGCCAGCAGCTACGGACAGGGGGGGACTTACGAGCAGTACTTC. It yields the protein CASSYGQGGTYEQYF.

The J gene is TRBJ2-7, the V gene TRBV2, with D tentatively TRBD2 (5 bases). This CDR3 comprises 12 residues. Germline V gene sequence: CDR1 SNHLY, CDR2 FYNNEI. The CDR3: CALKRNSYEQYF. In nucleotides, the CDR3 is TGTGCACTCAAGCGGAACTCCTACGAGCAGTACTTC.

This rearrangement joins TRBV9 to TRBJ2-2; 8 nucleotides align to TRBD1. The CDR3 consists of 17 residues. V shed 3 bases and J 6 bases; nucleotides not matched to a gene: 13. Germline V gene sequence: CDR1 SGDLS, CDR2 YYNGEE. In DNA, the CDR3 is TGTGCCAGCAGCGGAGAGCAGGGGGCGGATCTCCCCGGGGAGCTGTTTTTT. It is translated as CASSGEQGADLPGELFF. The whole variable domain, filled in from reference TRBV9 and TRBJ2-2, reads DSGVTQTPKHLITATGQRVTLRCSPRSGDLSVYWYQQSLDQGLQFLIQYYNGEERAKGNILERFSAQQFPDLHSELNLSSLELGDSALYFCASSGEQGADLPGELFFGEGSRLTVL.

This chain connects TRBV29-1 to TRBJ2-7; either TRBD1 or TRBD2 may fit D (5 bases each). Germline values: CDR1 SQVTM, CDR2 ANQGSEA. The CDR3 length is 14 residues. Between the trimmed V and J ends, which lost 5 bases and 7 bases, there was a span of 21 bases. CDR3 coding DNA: TGCAGCGTTCACCCAGGGACGCACGAAGGGGAGCAGTACTTC. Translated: CSVHPGTHEGEQYF.

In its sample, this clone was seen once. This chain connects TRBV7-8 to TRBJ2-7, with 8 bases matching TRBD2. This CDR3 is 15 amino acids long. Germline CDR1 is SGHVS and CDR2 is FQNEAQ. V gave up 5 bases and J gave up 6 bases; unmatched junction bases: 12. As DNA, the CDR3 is TGTGCCAGCAGCACAACACGGGGGGGCTTGGGCGAGCAGTACTTC. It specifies CASSTTRGGLGEQYF.

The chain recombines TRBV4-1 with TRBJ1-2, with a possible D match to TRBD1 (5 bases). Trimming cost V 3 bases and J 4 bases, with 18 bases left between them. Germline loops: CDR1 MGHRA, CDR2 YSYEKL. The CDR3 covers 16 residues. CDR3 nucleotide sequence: TGCGCCAGCAGCCAGGCTCCCTCCCGGGGGTTCTATGGCTACACCTTC. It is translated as CASSQAPSRGFYGYTF.

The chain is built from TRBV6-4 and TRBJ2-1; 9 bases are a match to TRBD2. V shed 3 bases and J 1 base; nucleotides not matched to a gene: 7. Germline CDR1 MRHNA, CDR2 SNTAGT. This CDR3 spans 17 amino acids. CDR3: CASSEANLAGSYNEQFF. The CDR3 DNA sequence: TGTGCCAGCAGTGAAGCCAACCTAGCGGGGTCCTACAATGAGCAGTTCTTC.

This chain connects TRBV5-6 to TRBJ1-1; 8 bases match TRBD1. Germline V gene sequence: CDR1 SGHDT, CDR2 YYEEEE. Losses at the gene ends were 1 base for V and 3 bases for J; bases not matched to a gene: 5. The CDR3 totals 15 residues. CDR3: CASSLQGALDTEAFF. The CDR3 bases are TGTGCCAGCAGCTTGCAGGGGGCTTTGGACACTGAAGCTTTCTTT. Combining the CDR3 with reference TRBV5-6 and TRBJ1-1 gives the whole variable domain DAGVTQSPTHLIKTRGQQVTLRCSPKSGHDTVSWYQQALGQGPQFIFQYYEEEERQRGNFPDRFSGHQFPNYSSELNVNALLLGDSALYLCASSLQGALDTEAFFGQGTRLTVV.